These T cell receptor beta chains were read from a single sample in a study of T cells in Graves' hyperthyroidism and ophthalmopathy. Each CDR3 protein gets one entry after TCRdb re-called the multiplex PCR reads with MiXCR. Here the sample spans hundreds of thousands of distinct CDR3 sequences, 38% being singletons. The sequencing sample was made of blood. These receptors were obtained from a man aged 18-30 years with Graves' hyperthyroidism. Both conserved end residues are trimmed from each CDR3. D genes are given only for firm matches.

j_call v_call d_call cdr3_aa
TRBJ2-6 TRBV5-1 - ASDKPTDPSSGANVLT
TRBJ1-5 TRBV19 - ASRSEGPGRNQPQH
TRBJ2-7 TRBV11-2 - ASSLNSDGYEQY
TRBJ2-5 TRBV5-4 - ASSLVDTTWTQY
TRBJ2-7 TRBV11-1 - ASSSLFRGPLEQY
TRBJ2-5 TRBV2 TRBD1 ASSEARTGGQEAQY
TRBJ1-2 TRBV6-2/TRBV6-3 TRBD1 ASSYSMDRALGYT
TRBJ2-7 TRBV5-1 TRBD1 ASSHRDSSYEQY
TRBJ1-1 TRBV7-8 - ASSATRGMNTEAF
TRBJ1-2 TRBV19 - ASSIGRGYGYT
TRBJ1-5 TRBV20-1 - SVPTGGVGNQPQH
TRBJ2-3 TRBV9 - ASSVGRGTDTQY
TRBJ2-5 TRBV29-1 TRBD2 SAGEIAGGQETQY
TRBJ1-1 TRBV10-3 - AISESKERNTEAF
TRBJ1-4 TRBV10-3 - AISGAGNEKLF
TRBJ1-3 TRBV6-5 - ASSSRTGPSGNTIY
TRBJ2-2 TRBV9 - ASSVAVAGELF
TRBJ2-7 TRBV2 - ASSQDLRAYEQY
TRBJ1-2 TRBV12-3/TRBV12-4 - ASRIGGNYGYT
TRBJ2-7 TRBV6-5 TRBD1 ASSISPGQGYEQY
TRBJ1-6 TRBV7-9 - ASSSPQGGLGSPLH
TRBJ1-1 TRBV14 - ASSRATEITEAF
TRBJ2-7 TRBV6-5 - ASSYSRPGTEQY
TRBJ1-2 TRBV6-5 - ASSYQEGVYGYT
TRBJ1-5 TRBV19 - ASARGGQGNQPQH
TRBJ2-2 TRBV2 TRBD2 ASSSQLAGYSNTGELF
TRBJ1-1 TRBV7-9 - ASSAKGEGPTEAF
TRBJ2-1 TRBV6-1 TRBD1 ASSPDRGHNEQF
TRBJ2-7 TRBV4-1 - ASSQGGGSDQY
TRBJ2-5 TRBV20-1 - SAREAGQQETQY
TRBJ1-3 TRBV7-9 - ASSFRLSNTIY
TRBJ1-2 TRBV2 - ASSGGTSHYGYT
TRBJ2-2 TRBV7-8 TRBD2 ASSLRGGRDTGELF
TRBJ2-7 TRBV7-2 - ASSLVGGFYEQY
TRBJ2-7 TRBV11-2 - ASSSWVYEQY
TRBJ1-5 TRBV12-3/TRBV12-4 - ASSGTGNSNQPQH
TRBJ1-1 TRBV10-3 - ASGPGLRNTEAF
TRBJ2-7 TRBV7-2 - ASSPGDDYEQY
TRBJ1-4 TRBV29-1 - SVEDAGNEKLF
TRBJ1-2 TRBV10-3 - ASSEAVRFYGYT
TRBJ1-6 TRBV19 TRBD1 AGGQGLNSPLH
TRBJ1-1 TRBV9 - ASSPSGTEAF
TRBJ1-1 TRBV20-1 - TLDSPTEAF
TRBJ1-6 TRBV7-3 TRBD1 ASSLGGQGDSPLH
TRBJ2-5 TRBV2 - ASSETDTPYQETQY